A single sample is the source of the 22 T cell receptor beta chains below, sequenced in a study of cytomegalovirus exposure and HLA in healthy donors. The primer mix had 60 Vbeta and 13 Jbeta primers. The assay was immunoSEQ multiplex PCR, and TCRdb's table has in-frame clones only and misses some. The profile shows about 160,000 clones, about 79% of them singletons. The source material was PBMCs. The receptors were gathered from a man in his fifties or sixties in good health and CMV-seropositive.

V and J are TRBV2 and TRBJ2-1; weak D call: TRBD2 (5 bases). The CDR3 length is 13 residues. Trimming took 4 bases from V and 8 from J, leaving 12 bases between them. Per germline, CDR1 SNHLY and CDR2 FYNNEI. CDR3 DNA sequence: TGTGCCAGCAGTGTTGGAGGACTGGATGAGCAGTTCTTC. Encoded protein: CASSVGGLDEQFF.

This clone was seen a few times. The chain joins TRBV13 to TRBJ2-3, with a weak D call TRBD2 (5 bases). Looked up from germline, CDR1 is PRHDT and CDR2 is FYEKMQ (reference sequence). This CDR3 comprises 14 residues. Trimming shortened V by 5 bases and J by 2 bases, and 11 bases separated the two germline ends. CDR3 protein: CASSAGLDTDTQYF. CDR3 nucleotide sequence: TGTGCCAGCAGCGCAGGACTGGACACAGATACGCAGTATTTT.

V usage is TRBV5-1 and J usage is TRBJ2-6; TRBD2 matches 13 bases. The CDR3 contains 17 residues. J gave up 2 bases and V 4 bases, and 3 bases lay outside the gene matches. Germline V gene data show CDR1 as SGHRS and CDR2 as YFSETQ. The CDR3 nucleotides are TGCGCCAGCAGCCCCGGGACTAGCGGGGCTGGGGCCAACGTCCTGACTTTC. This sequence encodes CASSPGTSGAGANVLTF.

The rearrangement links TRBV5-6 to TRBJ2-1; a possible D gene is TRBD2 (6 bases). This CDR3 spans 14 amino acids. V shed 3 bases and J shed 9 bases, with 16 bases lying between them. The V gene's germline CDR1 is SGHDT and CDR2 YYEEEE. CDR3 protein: CASSSPGLRGEQFF. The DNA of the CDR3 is TGTGCCAGCAGCTCTCCGGGACTTAGGGGTGAGCAGTTCTTC.

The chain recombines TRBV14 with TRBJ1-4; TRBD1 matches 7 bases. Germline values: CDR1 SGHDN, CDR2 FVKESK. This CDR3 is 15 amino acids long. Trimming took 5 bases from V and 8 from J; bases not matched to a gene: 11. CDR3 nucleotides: TGTGCCAGCAGCGCGACAGGGATCGTAGACGAAAAACTGTTTTTT. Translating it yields CASSATGIVDEKLFF. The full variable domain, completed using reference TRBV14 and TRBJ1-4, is EAGVTQFPSHSVIEKGQTVTLRCDPISGHDNLYWYRRVMGKEIKFLLHFVKESKQDESGMPNNRFLAERTGGTYSTLKVQPAELEDSGVYFCASSATGIVDEKLFFGSGTQLSVL.

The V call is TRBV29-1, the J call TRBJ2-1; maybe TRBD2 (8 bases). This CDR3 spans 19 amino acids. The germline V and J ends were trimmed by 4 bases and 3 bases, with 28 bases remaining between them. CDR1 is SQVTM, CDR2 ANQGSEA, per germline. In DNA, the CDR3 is TGCAGCGTTGGCGCGAGGGGGACAGCGGGAGCTAACAACTACAATGAGCAGTTCTTC. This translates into CSVGARGTAGANNYNEQFF.

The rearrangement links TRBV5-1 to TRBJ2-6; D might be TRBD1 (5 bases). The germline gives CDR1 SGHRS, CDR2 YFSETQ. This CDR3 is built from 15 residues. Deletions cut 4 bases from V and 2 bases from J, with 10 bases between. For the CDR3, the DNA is TGCGCCAGCAGCCTTGGGGCAACTGGGGCCAACGTCCTGACTTTC. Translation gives CASSLGATGANVLTF. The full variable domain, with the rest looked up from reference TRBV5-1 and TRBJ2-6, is KAGVTQTPRYLIKTRGQQVTLSCSPISGHRSVSWYQQTPGQGLQFLFEYFSETQRNKGNFPGRFSGRQFSNSRSEMNVSTLELGDSALYLCASSLGATGANVLTFGAGSRLTVL.

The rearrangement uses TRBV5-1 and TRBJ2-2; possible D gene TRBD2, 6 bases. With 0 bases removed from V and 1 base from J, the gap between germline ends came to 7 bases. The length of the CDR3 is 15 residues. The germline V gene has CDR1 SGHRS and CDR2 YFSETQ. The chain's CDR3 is CASSLAGGNTGELFF. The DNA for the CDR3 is TGCGCCAGCAGCTTGGCCGGGGGGAACACCGGGGAGCTGTTTTTT.

CDR3 coding DNA: TGTGCCAGCAGCTTCTTACAGGGTGCTGAAGCTTTCTTT. Translated, it gives CASSFLQGAEAFF. The chain couples TRBV7-2 to TRBJ1-1; a weak D match, TRBD1 (6 bases). The V and J ends lost 3 bases and 6 bases respectively, with 11 bases between them. CDR1 SGHTA and CDR2 FQGNSA come from the germline V gene. This CDR3 region has 13 residues.

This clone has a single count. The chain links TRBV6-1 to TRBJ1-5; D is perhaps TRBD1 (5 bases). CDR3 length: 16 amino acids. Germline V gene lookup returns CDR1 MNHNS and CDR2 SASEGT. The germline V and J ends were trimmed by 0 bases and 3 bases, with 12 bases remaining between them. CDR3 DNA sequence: TGTGCCAGCAGTGAAGCGTGGGGACTCTTCAATCAGCCCCAGCATTTT. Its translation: CASSEAWGLFNQPQHF.

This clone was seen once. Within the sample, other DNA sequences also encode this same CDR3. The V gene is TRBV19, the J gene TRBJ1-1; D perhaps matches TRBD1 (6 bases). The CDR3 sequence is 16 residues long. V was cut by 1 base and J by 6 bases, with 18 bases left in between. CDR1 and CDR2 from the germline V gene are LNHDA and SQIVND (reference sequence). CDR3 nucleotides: TGTGCCAGTAGTATAGGGGCGAGGGGGTTGATTCCTGAAGCTTTCTTT. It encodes CASSIGARGLIPEAFF.

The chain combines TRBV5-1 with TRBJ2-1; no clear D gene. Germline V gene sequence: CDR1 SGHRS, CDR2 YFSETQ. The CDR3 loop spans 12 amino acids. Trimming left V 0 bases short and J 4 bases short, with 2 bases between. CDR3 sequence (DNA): TGCGCCAGCAGCTTGGCGTACAATGAGCAGTTCTTC. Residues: CASSLAYNEQFF. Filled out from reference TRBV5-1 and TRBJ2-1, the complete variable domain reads KAGVTQTPRYLIKTRGQQVTLSCSPISGHRSVSWYQQTPGQGLQFLFEYFSETQRNKGNFPGRFSGRQFSNSRSEMNVSTLELGDSALYLCASSLAYNEQFFGPGTRLTVL.

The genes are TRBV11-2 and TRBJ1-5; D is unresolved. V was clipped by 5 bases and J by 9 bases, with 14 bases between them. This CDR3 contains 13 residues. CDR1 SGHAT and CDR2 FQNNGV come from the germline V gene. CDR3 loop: CASSLGVDRPQHF. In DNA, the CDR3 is TGTGCCAGCAGCCTCGGAGTGGATAGGCCCCAGCATTTT. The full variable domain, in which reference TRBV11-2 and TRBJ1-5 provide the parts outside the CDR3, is EAGVAQSPRYKIIEKRQSVAFWCNPISGHATLYWYQQILGQGPKLLIQFQNNGVVDDSQLPKDRFSAERLKGVDSTLKIQPAKLEDSAVYLCASSLGVDRPQHFGDGTRLSIL.

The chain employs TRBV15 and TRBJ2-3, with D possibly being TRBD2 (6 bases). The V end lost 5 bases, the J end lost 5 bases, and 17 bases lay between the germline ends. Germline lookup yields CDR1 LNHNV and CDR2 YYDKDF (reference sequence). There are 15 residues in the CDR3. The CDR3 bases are TGTGCCACCAGCTCGGGGCGGGGTTCCATAGATACGCAGTATTTT. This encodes CATSSGRGSIDTQYF.

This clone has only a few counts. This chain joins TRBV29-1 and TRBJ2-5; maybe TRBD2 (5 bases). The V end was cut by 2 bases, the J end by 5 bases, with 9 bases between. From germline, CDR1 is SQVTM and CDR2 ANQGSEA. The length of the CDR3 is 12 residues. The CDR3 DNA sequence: TGCAGCGTTGAACCCCCGGGGGAGACCCAGTACTTC. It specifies CSVEPPGETQYF.

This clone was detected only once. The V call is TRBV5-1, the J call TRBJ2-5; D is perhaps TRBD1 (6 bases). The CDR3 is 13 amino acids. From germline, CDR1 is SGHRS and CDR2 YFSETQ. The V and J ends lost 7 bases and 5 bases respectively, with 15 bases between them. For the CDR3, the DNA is TGCGCCAGCTCGGTACAGGGTGCCGAGACCCAGTACTTC. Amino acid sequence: CASSVQGAETQYF.

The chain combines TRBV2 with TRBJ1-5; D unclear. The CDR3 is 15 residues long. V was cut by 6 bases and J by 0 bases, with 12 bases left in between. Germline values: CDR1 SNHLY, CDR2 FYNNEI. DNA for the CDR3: TGTGCCAGCAGCAACGACAATTATAGCAATCAGCCCCAGCATTTT. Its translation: CASSNDNYSNQPQHF.

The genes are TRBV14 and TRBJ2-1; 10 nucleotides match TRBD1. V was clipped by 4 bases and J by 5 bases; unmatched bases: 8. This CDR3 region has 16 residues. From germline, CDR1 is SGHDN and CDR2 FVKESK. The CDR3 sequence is CASSRLGDRGNNEQFF. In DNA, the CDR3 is TGTGCCAGCAGCCGATTAGGGGACAGGGGAAACAATGAGCAGTTCTTC. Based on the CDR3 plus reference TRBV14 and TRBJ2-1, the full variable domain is EAGVTQFPSHSVIEKGQTVTLRCDPISGHDNLYWYRRVMGKEIKFLLHFVKESKQDESGMPNNRFLAERTGGTYSTLKVQPAELEDSGVYFCASSRLGDRGNNEQFFGPGTRLTVL.

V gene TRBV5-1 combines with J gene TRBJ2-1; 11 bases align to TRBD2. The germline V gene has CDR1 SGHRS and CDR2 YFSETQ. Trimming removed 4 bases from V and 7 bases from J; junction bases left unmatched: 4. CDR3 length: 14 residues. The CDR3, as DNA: TGCGCCAGCAGCCCTAGCGGGAGGAGGAATGAGCAGTTCTTC. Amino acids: CASSPSGRRNEQFF.

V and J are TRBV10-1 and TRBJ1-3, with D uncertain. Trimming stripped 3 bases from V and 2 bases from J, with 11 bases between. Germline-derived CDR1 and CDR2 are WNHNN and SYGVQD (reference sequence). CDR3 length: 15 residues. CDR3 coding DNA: TGCGCCAGCAGTGATAAGACATCGACTGGAAACACCATATATTTT. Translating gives CASSDKTSTGNTIYF.

The CDR3 nucleotides are TGCGCCAGCAGCCTCGCCGGTGGGACCCAGTACTTC. Translating it yields CASSLAGGTQYF. The rearrangement joins TRBV4-1 to TRBJ2-5; D remains unclear. Germline CDR1 MGHRA, CDR2 YSYEKL. Trimming took 4 bases from V and 7 from J, leaving 10 bases between them. The CDR3 sequence is 12 residues long.

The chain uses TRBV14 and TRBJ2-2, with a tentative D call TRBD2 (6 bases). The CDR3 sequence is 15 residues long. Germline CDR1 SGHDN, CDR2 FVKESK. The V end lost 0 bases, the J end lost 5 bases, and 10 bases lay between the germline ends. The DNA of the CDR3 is TGTGCCAGCAGCCAAGATCTGGCGGGAACCGGGGAGCTGTTTTTT. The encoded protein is CASSQDLAGTGELFF.